These 31 T cell receptor beta chains were sequenced from one sample in a study of blood T cells in healthy people across ages. Primed by a sample-barcoded 5' primer and a J-beta primer mix, a second PCR proceeded for roughly 6 to 12 cycles. TCRdb analysed the 5' RACE reads with MiXCR anew, one entry per CDR3 protein. The table records about 1,800,000 distinct CDR3 sequences, roughly 30% of them present only once. The sequenced sample consisted of blood. The receptors derive from a woman aged 30 to 39 in good health.

This clonotype was picked up many times. The chain uses TRBV29-1 and TRBJ2-4; the D gene could be TRBD1 or TRBD2 (5 bases each). Germline-derived CDR1 and CDR2 are SQVTM and ANQGSEA. This CDR3 has 14 amino acids. The V and J ends lost 6 bases and 0 bases respectively, with 12 bases between them. Here the CDR3 reads CSVRGRLAKNIQYF. The CDR3 DNA is TGCAGCGTCCGGGGCAGGCTAGCCAAAAACATTCAGTACTTC.

This clonotype was counted between two and nine times. This chain links TRBV20-1 with TRBJ2-5; tentatively, D is TRBD1 (6 bases). CDR1 and CDR2 (germline): DFQATT, SNEGSKA (reference sequence). This CDR3 region has 21 residues. Trimming removed 3 bases at V and 1 base at J, with 33 bases between. CDR3 sequence reads: CSAREILAAMWGQVVQETQYF. Here the CDR3 DNA reads TGCAGTGCTAGGGAAATACTGGCCGCCATGTGGGGGCAGGTGGTCCAAGAGACCCAGTACTTC.

J is TRBJ1-1 and V is TRBV5-1; perhaps TRBD1 as D (5 bases). CDR1 and CDR2 (germline): SGHRS, YFSETQ. V was trimmed by 5 bases and J by 4 bases, leaving 12 bases between them. The CDR3 loop spans 13 amino acids. DNA of the CDR3: TGCGCCAGCAGGGAGGGGAAGGCCACTGAAGCTTTCTTT. This codes for CASREGKATEAFF.

The rearrangement links TRBV5-1 to TRBJ2-3; D uncertain. The CDR3 totals 14 residues. Germline loops: CDR1 SGHRS, CDR2 YFSETQ. Deletions cut 5 bases from V and 0 bases from J, with 10 bases between. The CDR3 loop reads CASRTLQSTDTQYF. CDR3 bases: TGCGCCAGCAGGACCCTCCAGAGCACAGATACGCAGTATTTT.

This clonotype was detected a few times. This chain joins TRBV12-3 or TRBV12-4 and TRBJ2-7; D is ambiguous. Trimming stripped 0 bases from V and 2 bases from J, with 11 bases between. This CDR3 contains 15 residues. The CDR3 region has the DNA TGTGCCAGCAGTTTAGCGGCCGGTGTGACCTACGAGCAGTACTTC. Amino acid sequence: CASSLAAGVTYEQYF.

In this sample, this clonotype turned up a few times. The chain couples TRBV20-1 to TRBJ2-3; 7 nucleotides line up with TRBD2. CDR3 length: 16 amino acids. V lost 3 bases to trimming and J lost 3 bases; unmatched junction nucleotides: 12. Germline assignment: CDR1 DFQATT and CDR2 SNEGSKA (reference sequence). The chain's CDR3 is CSASSSGTKLTDTQYF. The CDR3 DNA is TGCAGTGCTAGTTCTAGCGGCACCAAGCTAACAGATACGCAGTATTTT.

Note on this clonotype: This clone may be a read error of a much larger clone one base away. The genes are TRBV12-3 or TRBV12-4 and TRBJ1-4; D gene uncertain. The CDR3 consists of 13 residues. The CDR3 DNA is TGTGCCAGCAGTTTAGAGGGCGATGAAAAACGGTTTTTT. Protein: CASSLEGDEKRFF.

The genes are TRBV5-1 and TRBJ1-4; 9 bases map to TRBD1. The V segment lost 3 bases and the J segment 8 bases; nucleotides outside the gene matches: 8. The CDR3 is 15 amino acids. Germline V lookup: CDR1 SGHRS, CDR2 YFSETQ. CDR3 region: CASSSSGTGREKLFF. CDR3 bases: TGCGCCAGCAGCTCGTCCGGGACAGGGAGGGAAAAACTGTTTTTT.

This clonotype appeared a few times. This chain connects TRBV5-1 to TRBJ2-7; 7 positions agree with TRBD1. J lost 5 bases, V lost 3 bases, and 5 bases had no gene match. Per the germline V gene, CDR1 is SGHRS and CDR2 is YFSETQ. The CDR3 covers 13 residues. This CDR3 reads CASSSRGIDEQYF. In DNA, the CDR3 is TGCGCCAGCAGCTCCAGGGGGATCGACGAGCAGTACTTC.

Comment on this clonotype: One end of the junction varies from germline; a read error may be responsible. The CDR3 sequence: CATREGRGYEQYF. DNA of the CDR3: TGTGCCACCCGTGAGGGGCGGGGGTACGAGCAGTACTTC. The chain combines TRBV24-1 with TRBJ2-7; 7 bases match TRBD2. The germline gives CDR1 KGHDR, CDR2 SFDVKD. This CDR3 has 13 residues.

The rearrangement joins TRBV11-2 to TRBJ2-3; D ambiguous. From germline, CDR1 is SGHAT and CDR2 FQNNGV. Trimming shortened V by 4 bases and J by 12 bases, and 11 bases separated the two germline ends. The CDR3 has 11 amino acids. The CDR3 protein is CASSYRYSQYF. The CDR3 DNA is TGTGCCAGCAGCTACCGGTACTCCCAGTATTTT. Based on the CDR3 plus reference TRBV11-2 and TRBJ2-3, the full variable domain is EAGVAQSPRYKIIEKRQSVAFWCNPISGHATLYWYQQILGQGPKLLIQFQNNGVVDDSQLPKDRFSAERLKGVDSTLKIQPAKLEDSAVYLCASSYRYSQYFGPGTRLTVL.

The chain couples TRBV6-5 to TRBJ1-1; D not certain. The CDR3 runs 14 residues. Germline loops: CDR1 MNHEY, CDR2 SVGAGI. Trimming took 2 bases from V and 2 from J, leaving 9 bases between them. The CDR3 nucleotides are TGTGCCAGCAGTTACGGGCAGGCCAACACTGAAGCTTTCTTT. This sequence encodes CASSYGQANTEAFF.

The V call is TRBV12-3 or TRBV12-4, the J call TRBJ1-5; no definite D call. This CDR3 contains 16 residues. Trimming took off 5 bases at V and 0 bases at J, with 14 bases between the two ends. The CDR3: CASSPTTGHSNQPQHF. The CDR3 DNA follows: TGTGCCAGCAGTCCTACGACCGGCCATAGCAATCAGCCCCAGCATTTT.

This clonotype was detected once. The chain couples TRBV2 to TRBJ2-7; TRBD2 agrees at 13 bases. The CDR3 has 14 amino acids. Germline V gene sequence: CDR1 SNHLY, CDR2 FYNNEI. Trimming cost V 9 bases and J 7 bases; bases outside gene matches: 9. The CDR3 DNA reads TGTGCCAGTTACGGACTAGCGGGAGCAAATGAGCAGTACTTC. It codes for CASYGLAGANEQYF.

V is TRBV3-1 and J is TRBJ1-1; D is uncertain. The CDR3 has 15 amino acids. From germline, CDR1 is LGHDT and CDR2 YNNKEL (reference sequence). With 0 bases removed from V and 0 bases from J, the gap between germline ends came to 8 bases. This CDR3 is CASSQDLGVNTEAFF. CDR3 bases: TGTGCCAGCAGCCAAGATCTTGGGGTGAACACTGAAGCTTTCTTT.

This clonotype was counted once. V gene TRBV7-2 combines with J gene TRBJ2-7; possible D gene TRBD2, 6 bases. The CDR3 extends over 13 amino acids. Trimming stripped 3 bases from V and 10 bases from J, with 16 bases between. Germline-derived CDR1 and CDR2 are SGHTA and FQGNSA. The DNA of the CDR3 is TGTGCCAGCAGCTTGCTAGCGAAAGAGGCCCAGTACTTC. Translated, it gives CASSLLAKEAQYF.

V usage is TRBV5-6 and J usage is TRBJ2-1; 12 nucleotides match TRBD2. CDR1 and CDR2 (germline): SGHDT, YYEEEE. The CDR3 is 18 residues long. J gave up 7 bases and V 2 bases, and 13 bases lay outside the gene matches. DNA of the CDR3: TGTGCCAGCAGCTTTCCCCGACTAGCGGGAGAAGGGGGGAATGAGCAGTTCTTC. Its translation is CASSFPRLAGEGGNEQFF.

The rearrangement uses TRBV4-3 and TRBJ2-1; 8 bases map to TRBD2. This CDR3 has 15 residues. Germline lookup yields CDR1 LGHNA and CDR2 YSLEER. V was pared by 11 bases and J by 7 bases, with 16 bases of the junction left unmatched. CDR3 bases: TGCGCCGGTATTTCCGCCGGGACTAGTTGGAATGAGCAGTTCTTC. Translated: CAGISAGTSWNEQFF.

The chain combines TRBV5-1 with TRBJ2-3; 7 bases align to TRBD2. Germline V gives CDR1 SGHRS, CDR2 YFSETQ. The ends lost 3 bases at V and 1 base at J; junction bases unmatched: 11. The CDR3 runs 17 residues. DNA of the CDR3: TGCGCCAGCAGCTCGCATGGACTAGATAGCGGCACAGATACGCAGTATTTT. This sequence encodes CASSSHGLDSGTDTQYF.

This clonotype appeared a few times. The rearrangement joins TRBV18 to TRBJ2-7; a weak D match, TRBD1 (6 bases). The CDR3 length is 14 residues. The V gene lost 6 bases and the J gene lost 2 bases, with 14 bases spanning the gap. CDR1 is KGHSH, CDR2 LQKENI, per germline. CDR3 protein: CASSWDTRTYEQYF. The CDR3 coding sequence is TGTGCCAGCTCGTGGGACACCAGGACCTACGAGCAGTACTTC.

This clonotype occurred a few times. This may come from a read error, since a much larger clone is one base off. V usage is TRBV6-4 and J usage is TRBJ2-1, with 8 bases lining up with TRBD1. V was clipped by 6 bases and J by 13 bases; unmatched bases: 11. Germline V gives CDR1 MRHNA, CDR2 SNTAGT. The CDR3 is 13 residues long. The CDR3 sequence is CASRNDIRGLQFF. CDR3 DNA sequence: TGTGCCAGCAGGAACGACATCAGGGGGCTTCAGTTCTTC.

This clonotype was seen only a few times. The J gene is TRBJ2-5, the V gene TRBV20-1; 11 nucleotides align to TRBD1. The CDR3 totals 13 residues. Trimming cost V 5 bases and J 5 bases; bases outside gene matches: 4. Germline lookup yields CDR1 DFQATT and CDR2 SNEGSKA (reference sequence). The CDR3 DNA is TGCAGTGCTGGGACAGGGGGTTTGGAGACCCAGTACTTC. Protein: CSAGTGGLETQYF.

In the case of this clonotype: A much larger clone lies one base from this, so it may be a read error. V and J are TRBV20-1 and TRBJ2-7; D is undetermined. The J call may not be correct, given that the DNA end is closer to TRBJ2-5. Germline CDR1 is DFQATT and CDR2 is SNEGSKA (reference sequence). There are 10 residues in the CDR3. CDR3 region: CSALKETQYF. CDR3 bases: TGCAGTGCTCTTAAAGAGACCCAGTACTTC.

This chain links TRBV29-1 with TRBJ2-3; D gene uncertain. The CDR3 contains 12 residues. V shed 0 bases and J shed 10 bases, with 11 bases lying between them. CDR1 is SQVTM and CDR2 is ANQGSEA in the germline V gene. CDR3 nucleotide sequence: TGCAGCGTTGAAGAGGCCCTTGGCGCGCAGTATTTT. Amino acid sequence: CSVEEALGAQYF.

This clonotype was seen many times. The chain carries TRBV20-1 and TRBJ2-5; 9 bases are a match to TRBD1. This CDR3 is built from 13 residues. Germline loops: CDR1 DFQATT, CDR2 SNEGSKA (reference sequence). Trimming at V came to 4 bases and at J to 8 bases, leaving 8 bases not matched to a gene. The CDR3 protein is CSAKDRGEITQYF. CDR3 coding DNA: TGCAGTGCTAAGGACAGGGGCGAAATAACCCAGTACTTC.

This clonotype was recorded at least ten times. This chain joins TRBV6-1 and TRBJ2-5, with TRBD2 matching over 7 bases. In germline, CDR1 is MNHNS, CDR2 SASEGT. The length of the CDR3 is 16 residues. Trimming at V came to 3 bases and at J to 2 bases, leaving 9 bases not matched to a gene. In DNA, the CDR3 is TGTGCCAGCAGTGAGAGTACTAGCGTACGGCAAGAGACCCAGTACTTC. This sequence encodes CASSESTSVRQETQYF.

The chain employs TRBV2 and TRBJ2-7; D possibly matches TRBD1 or TRBD2 (5 bases each). V gave up 3 bases and J gave up 5 bases, with 14 bases separating them. The CDR3 has 14 amino acids. Germline CDR1 SNHLY, CDR2 FYNNEI. The CDR3 loop reads CASSERGFDNEQYF. The CDR3 DNA is TGTGCCAGCAGTGAGAGGGGATTCGACAACGAGCAGTACTTC.

V and J are TRBV20-1 and TRBJ2-3; 8 bases align to TRBD2. The V gene's germline CDR1 is DFQATT and CDR2 SNEGSKA (reference sequence). V gave up 5 bases and J gave up 4 bases; unmatched junction bases: 5. This CDR3 has 13 residues. The CDR3 is CSALTSGPDTQYF. In DNA form, the CDR3 reads TGCAGTGCTCTCACTAGCGGCCCAGATACGCAGTATTTT.

This sequence joins TRBV25-1 and TRBJ2-5, with 14 bases matching TRBD2. The CDR3 is made up of 16 amino acids. V lost 5 bases, J lost 5 bases, and 7 bases stayed unmatched. The germline V gene encodes CDR1 MGHDK and CDR2 SYGVNS. The CDR3 spells CASSRTSGRHLETQYF. For the CDR3, the DNA is TGTGCCAGCAGTAGGACTAGCGGGAGGCATTTGGAGACCCAGTACTTC.

Regarding this clonotype: Its ends do not fully match the called genes, so a read error is possible. The CDR3 sequence: CACSGSTDRLTDTQYF. DNA of the CDR3: TGTGCCTGCAGTGGATCGACGGACCGGTTAACAGATACGCAGTATTTT. This chain uses TRBV25-1 with TRBJ2-3, with D unresolved. CDR1 MGHDK and CDR2 SYGVNS come from the germline V gene. This CDR3 is built from 16 residues.

This clonotype has only a few counts. The chain has TRBV20-1 and TRBJ1-5; weak D call: TRBD1 (5 bases). This CDR3 has 12 residues. Germline CDR1 is DFQATT and CDR2 is SNEGSKA (reference sequence). V lost 4 bases and J lost 4, with 8 bases in between. The CDR3 spells CSAIQGNQPQHF. CDR3 nucleotides: TGCAGTGCTATTCAGGGAAATCAGCCCCAGCATTTT.